These 21 T cell receptor beta chains were sequenced from one sample in a study of cytomegalovirus exposure and HLA in healthy donors. TCRdb's table, derived via immunoSEQ multiplex PCR, lists solely in-frame clones and lacks some. Among over 200,000 clones, approximately 86% were seen once, and the ten largest hold about 2.9%. The sample consisted of PBMCs. The receptor set was obtained from a woman aged 18 to 35 in good health and CMV-seronegative.

This chain joins TRBV29-1 and TRBJ1-1; perhaps TRBD1 as D (5 bases). Between the trimmed V and J ends, which lost 8 bases and 0 bases, there was a span of 19 bases. Per the germline V gene, CDR1 is SQVTM and CDR2 is ANQGSEA. The CDR3 length is 15 residues. The CDR3 protein is CSFDPAGLLNTEAFF. The CDR3 bases are TGCAGCTTCGACCCGGCGGGACTGTTGAACACTGAAGCTTTCTTT.

The genes are TRBV2 and TRBJ2-3; D is uncertain. V was shortened by 6 bases and J by 3 bases, with 7 bases between the two germline ends. This CDR3 is built from 12 residues. The germline CDR1 and CDR2 sequences are SNHLY and FYNNEI. The chain's CDR3 is CASRSTTDTQYF. CDR3 DNA sequence: TGTGCCAGCAGGAGTACGACAGATACGCAGTATTTT.

This chain links TRBV5-6 with TRBJ1-2; unclear D gene. V shed 2 bases and J shed 2 bases, with 7 bases lying between them. Germline-derived CDR1 and CDR2 are SGHDT and YYEEEE. This CDR3 has 13 residues. For the CDR3, the DNA is TGTGCCAGCAGCTTTGGCAGGAACTATGGCTACACCTTC. Translating gives CASSFGRNYGYTF.

The V call is TRBV29-1, the J call TRBJ2-1; D might be TRBD2 (5 bases). Trimming cost V 3 bases and J 2 bases, with 17 bases left between them. CDR1 is SQVTM, CDR2 ANQGSEA, per germline. The CDR3 extends over 16 amino acids. The CDR3 loop is CSVERLTSLAYNEQFF. The CDR3 region has the DNA TGCAGCGTTGAGAGGCTTACTAGTTTAGCCTACAATGAGCAGTTCTTC.

The CDR3 coding sequence is TGTGCCAGCAGCTTAGAAAGCCCGGGGGTGGGCACTGAAGCTTTCTTT. It encodes CASSLESPGVGTEAFF. The chain carries TRBV7-2 and TRBJ1-1, with D tentatively TRBD1 (5 bases). The CDR3 spans 16 residues. Trimming cost V 1 base and J 4 bases, with 16 bases left between them. CDR1 is SGHTA and CDR2 is FQGNSA in the germline V gene.

This chain joins TRBV25-1 and TRBJ1-2; D is perhaps TRBD1 (5 bases). The ends were cut back, 3 bases at V and 4 bases at J, with 9 bases in the middle. This CDR3 contains 13 residues. Germline V gives CDR1 MGHDK, CDR2 SYGVNS. The CDR3 coding sequence is TGTGCCAGCAGTGACCAGGGCACCTATGGCTACACCTTC. It encodes CASSDQGTYGYTF.

The chain couples TRBV10-3 to TRBJ1-1; 7 bases agree with TRBD1. V dropped 0 bases and J dropped 0; count of bases not matched to a gene: 1. This CDR3 is 15 amino acids long. Germline CDR1 is ENHRY and CDR2 is SYGVKD. The CDR3 spells CAISESQGVNTEAFF. For the CDR3, the DNA is TGTGCCATCAGTGAGTCGCAGGGGGTGAACACTGAAGCTTTCTTT.

V usage is TRBV19 and J usage is TRBJ1-5, with D possibly matching TRBD1 (6 bases). Germline V lookup: CDR1 LNHDA, CDR2 SQIVND (reference sequence). The CDR3 has 14 amino acids. Trimming cost V 3 bases and J 7 bases, with 13 bases left between them. The DNA for the CDR3 is TGTGCCAGTAGTATTTTTGGGGGCGTGCAGCCCCAGCATTTT. The encoded protein is CASSIFGGVQPQHF.

V usage is TRBV6-1 and J usage is TRBJ1-1, with D possibly matching TRBD1 (6 bases). Trimming removed 6 bases from V and 4 bases from J, with 12 bases in between. The CDR3 runs 13 residues. Germline CDR1 MNHNS, CDR2 SASEGT. CDR3 in amino acids: CASRRGGSTEAFF. CDR3 bases: TGTGCCAGCAGGAGGGGGGGGAGCACTGAAGCTTTCTTT.

The chain links TRBV19 to TRBJ2-7; tentative D call: TRBD1 (6 bases). Germline CDR1 is LNHDA and CDR2 is SQIVND (reference sequence). The CDR3 sequence is 11 residues long. Trimming took off 5 bases at V and 9 bases at J, with 11 bases between the two ends. The CDR3 nucleotides read TGTGCCAGTAGTGTCACAGGGAGGCAGTACTTC. Its protein is CASSVTGRQYF. The whole variable domain, remainder taken from reference TRBV19 and TRBJ2-7, is DGGITQSPKYLFRKEGQNVTLSCEQNLNHDAMYWYRQDPGQGLRLIYYSQIVNDFQKGDIAEGYSVSREKKESFPLTVTSAQKNPTAFYLCASSVTGRQYFGPGTRLTVT.

The rearrangement uses TRBV29-1 and TRBJ2-2; D remains unclear. V was clipped by 4 bases and J by 5 bases, with 17 bases between them. Germline lookup yields CDR1 SQVTM and CDR2 ANQGSEA. This CDR3 is 15 amino acids long. CDR3 in amino acids: CSVVPNWSGTGELFF. The DNA for the CDR3 is TGCAGCGTTGTACCCAACTGGTCGGGTACCGGGGAGCTGTTTTTT.

This chain connects TRBV30 to TRBJ2-7; 13 bases are a match to TRBD2. The V gene end was trimmed by 5 bases and the J gene end by 3 bases; junction bases not matched to a gene: 7. This CDR3 spans 15 amino acids. Per the germline V gene, CDR1 is GTSNPN and CDR2 is SVGIG (reference sequence). The DNA of the CDR3 is TGTGCCTGGTCTTGGACTAGCGGGAGTATCTACGAGCAGTACTTC. Amino acids: CAWSWTSGSIYEQYF.

This chain uses TRBV27 with TRBJ1-1; no clear D gene. Germline loops: CDR1 MNHEY, CDR2 SMNVEV (reference sequence). The CDR3 covers 14 residues. V shed 3 bases and J shed 3 bases, with 11 bases lying between them. The CDR3 DNA reads TGTGCCAGCAGTTTCCGAGGGTCTTACACTGAAGCTTTCTTT. This encodes CASSFRGSYTEAFF.

The chain joins TRBV5-5 to TRBJ2-7; 7 bases align to TRBD1. V shed 7 bases, J shed 0 bases, and the junction held 7 bases outside the gene matches. The CDR3 spans 14 residues. CDR1 is SGHKS and CDR2 is YYEKEE in the germline V gene (reference sequence). This CDR3 is CASRERGRSYEQYF. CDR3 nucleotides: TGTGCCAGCCGTGAGAGGGGGCGCTCCTACGAGCAGTACTTC. Looking up the rest from reference TRBV5-5 and TRBJ2-7 gives the full variable domain: DAGVTQSPTHLIKTRGQQVTLRCSPISGHKSVSWYQQVLGQGPQFIFQYYEKEERGRGNFPDRFSARQFPNYSSELNVNALLLGDSALYLCASRERGRSYEQYFGPGTRLTVT.

The chain uses TRBV30 and TRBJ2-1; D is unclear. Germline V CDR1 and CDR2: GTSNPN, SVGIG (reference sequence). Trimming took off 5 bases at V and 8 bases at J, with 13 bases between the two ends. CDR3 size: 12 residues. The CDR3 nucleotides are TGTGCCTGGGGCGGCAACGTATATGAGCAGTTCTTC. Protein product: CAWGGNVYEQFF.

The genes are TRBV15 and TRBJ2-5, with 8 bases that match TRBD2. Germline V gives CDR1 LNHNV, CDR2 YYDKDF (reference sequence). The length of the CDR3 is 14 residues. The V and J ends lost 4 bases and 5 bases, in that order; junction bases with no gene match: 6. Here the CDR3 DNA reads TGTGCCACCAGCACCGGGGGGGAGTGGGAGACCCAGTACTTC. Its protein is CATSTGGEWETQYF.

The DNA for the CDR3 is TGTGCCTCTAAAACGGGACTAGCGGACTACGAGCAGTACTTC. It yields the protein CASKTGLADYEQYF. The V call is TRBV5-6, the J call TRBJ2-7; 11 nucleotides agree with TRBD2. The V gene's germline CDR1 is SGHDT and CDR2 YYEEEE. The CDR3 runs to 14 residues. Losses at the gene ends were 10 bases for V and 3 bases for J; bases not matched to a gene: 9. Full variable domain (remainder filled in from reference TRBV5-6 and TRBJ2-7): DAGVTQSPTHLIKTRGQQVTLRCSPKSGHDTVSWYQQALGQGPQFIFQYYEEEERQRGNFPDRFSGHQFPNYSSELNVNALLLGDSALYLCASKTGLADYEQYFGPGTRLTVT.

The J gene is TRBJ2-7, the V gene TRBV15, with 9 bases aligning to TRBD1. The CDR3 has 17 amino acids. The germline CDR1 and CDR2 sequences are LNHNV and YYDKDF (reference sequence). After removal of 0 bases from V and 1 base from J, the junction contained 7 bases not matched to a gene. The CDR3 nucleotides are TGTGCCACCAGCAGAGAAACGGCCGGGACAGGGTCCTACGAGCAGTACTTC. Encoded protein: CATSRETAGTGSYEQYF.

CDR3 sequence reads: CATSGPGPQVGNTIYF. DNA for the CDR3: TGTGCCACCAGCGGGCCAGGGCCCCAGGTTGGAAACACCATATATTTT. The chain carries TRBV15 and TRBJ1-3, with a tentative D call TRBD1 (5 bases). The CDR3 length is 16 residues. Germline V gives CDR1 LNHNV, CDR2 YYDKDF (reference sequence). Trimming took off 5 bases at V and 3 bases at J, with 17 bases between the two ends.

The chain joins TRBV4-2 to TRBJ2-1; 8 nucleotides line up with TRBD2. J lost 0 bases, V lost 2 bases, and 6 bases had no gene match. The germline gives CDR1 LGHNA, CDR2 YNFKEQ. The CDR3 contains 17 residues. In DNA, the CDR3 is TGTGCCAGCAGCCAATCCCCTAGCGGGCGCTCCTACAATGAGCAGTTCTTC. Translated: CASSQSPSGRSYNEQFF.

V and J are TRBV5-6 and TRBJ2-7; 12 bases fit TRBD2. With 4 bases clipped from V and 5 bases from J, the junction kept 7 bases outside the gene matches. From germline, CDR1 is SGHDT and CDR2 YYEEEE. The CDR3 totals 15 residues. The CDR3 DNA reads as TGTGCCAGCAGCCCCTGGACTAGCGGGACCCACGAGCAGTACTTC. As protein: CASSPWTSGTHEQYF.